This entry describes one T cell receptor beta chain. Its cognate antigen has yet to be identified. No much larger clone exists at a distance of one base, and base qualities are not known. The CDR1 and CDR2 encoded by the germline V gene are KGHDR and SFDVKD. The germline V and J ends show losses of 7 bases and 5 bases respectively, and no gene match explains 4 bases of the junction. Measured from the cysteine to the phenylalanine, the CDR3 is 13 residues long. The kept DNA is CDR3 alone, 39 bases in frame from the first base. The sample comes from a study of early T cells in non-severe SARS-CoV-2 infection (dated by TCRdb to the early 2020s). Context from the whole study: Because TCR sequencing was done on bulk RNA from unsorted whole blood, the alpha and beta chains could not be paired.

The library relied on 5' RACE. The sequencing machine was a NextSeq 500. Unique molecular identifiers were attached to individual cDNA molecules in the TCR library protocol so that sequencing error and PCR bias could be corrected. Both TCR alpha and beta chains were sequenced, and tight co-correlation was observed between alpha and beta sequence abundances in each sample. The authors processed their data as follows. Decombinator V4 was used to annotate TCR sequences for V gene, J gene and CDR3. Expanded TCRs were defined as changing significantly between any two time points under a Poisson model with p below 0.0001. TCR abundances were normalised to the total number of TCRs sequenced in each sample and reported as counts per million. TRAV1-2 paired with TRAJ12, TRAJ20 or TRAJ33 defined MAIT TCRs, while TRAV10 paired with TRAJ18 defined iNKT TCRs. VDJdb, accessed on 1 November 2021, was searched for TCRs annotated for CMV, EBV and SARS-CoV-2, and TCRs annotated for more than one antigen were excluded. Through fastp at Q25 and MiXCR, TCRdb rebuilt clones from the public reads, retaining in-frame beta chains. Entries are consolidated by CDR3 protein sequence, retaining the most common genes and DNA. For this entry, the V and J calls and clone size follow TCRdb and not the study's own pipeline. Across this sample there are some 73,000 distinct CDR3 sequences, with over 9.5% seen only once. Jointly, the top ten make up around 3.6% of the sample.

Set within a cohort of healthcare workers in London, UK, this nested case-control study involved weekly PCR testing of nasopharyngeal swabs along with blood sampling. Between 23 and 31 March 2020, the week of the UK lockdown, healthcare workers were enrolled and then followed up weekly for as long as 16 weeks. The full study reports these points: VDJdb matching was skewed toward anti-spike CD8 responses and likely underestimated virus-specific expansions by missing private and CD4 specificities.

The sequence came from an adult who was a healthcare worker with PCR-confirmed SARS-CoV-2 infection or an uninfected control (not recorded which). The chain links TRBV24-1 with TRBJ2-1; 7 bases in between match TRBD1. Source material: whole blood. This receptor carries the CDR3 CATREGANNEQFF. The nucleotide sequence reads as follows: TGTGCCACCAGAGAGGGGGCTAACAATGAGCAGTTCTTC.